This record covers a single T cell receptor beta chain. This clonotype appeared a few times. Its binding antigen is unknown. Base-call qualities are not available, and no considerably larger clone is one nucleotide away. These data originate in a study of CD8 T cells in ankylosing spondylitis listed by TCRdb under 2017. Some background on the complete study: The study set out to find disease-linked TCR variants by profiling T cell receptor beta repertoires in ankylosing spondylitis patients and healthy donors. The full study cohort comprised 25 or so ankylosing spondylitis patients and 110 or so healthy donors. Peripheral blood samples were taken, and synovial fluid was additionally collected from ankylosing spondylitis patients.

Paper-wide results and their limitations: The disease-linked clones were reported as significantly enriched in matched synovial fluid samples from ankylosing spondylitis patients. Blood from ankylosing spondylitis patients appeared to be characterized by a TCR beta motif composed of under 10 highly homologous amino acid variants. Some of the motif variants had been reported before in the synovial fluid and blood of reactive arthritis patients, a finding that suggests common disease-initiation mechanisms. The disease-linked clones showed a CD8+ phenotype and occurred at relatively low frequencies in peripheral blood.

TCRdb lists the instrument as Illumina HiSeq 2500. Quantitative 5'-RACE with molecular barcodes was the method used to prepare the TCR beta libraries. Turning to the authors' computational methods: Disease-linked TCR variants were identified with a new computational method built on a probabilistic model of VDJ rearrangement. The raw public reads went through TCRdb reprocessing: fastp at Q25, MiXCR clone calling, in-frame beta chains kept. Merged by CDR3 protein, the rows form single entries marked with the most common genes and DNA. TCRdb's processing, not the authors' own work, is the source of the V and J calls. This sample is represented by approximately 250,000 distinct CDR3 sequences; approximately 30% of them were singletons. The ten largest clones capture approximately 4.6% of the sample. CDR1 and CDR2, looked up from the germline V gene, are SGHTA and FQGNSA. The CDR3 spans 16 residues, from the cysteine through the phenylalanine. Just CDR3 DNA is preserved here, 48 bases in frame from base 1. Here V drops 2 bases and J drops 5 bases, and the junction holds 9 bases not matched to any gene.

This receptor chain uses TRBV7-2 and TRBJ2-1, with 7 junctional bases fitting TRBD2. The sequence was obtained from a male donor with ankylosing spondylitis or in good health (not recorded which). The sequenced sample was blood, either unsorted or a sorted T cell fraction (not recorded which). The sequence in DNA is TGTGCCAGCAGCTTAACGCCCGGGGGGATACACAATGAGCAGTTCTTC. This translates into CASSLTPGGIHNEQFF.